The T cell receptor beta chain under discussion was sequenced for a study of T cells in localized non-small cell lung cancer. General study points: Median around 56 top-100 tumor clones were shared with paired adjacent lung.

Profiled with immunoSEQ multiplex PCR; TCRdb holds only in-frame clones, not every one. The profile shows about 1,400 clones, approximately 20% of them singletons. Germline V gene data show CDR1 as SGDLS and CDR2 as YYNGEE. The CDR3 spans 16 residues. Trimming cost V 5 bases and J 1 base, with 17 bases left between them. This clone was picked up a small number of times. Antigen unknown. This chain uses TRBV9 with TRBJ2-3; tentatively, D is TRBD1 or TRBD2 (6 bases each). Sequenced material: lung tumor tissue, taken before any cancer treatment. This receptor was identified in an older male donor with stage III squamous cell lung carcinoma. CDR3 in DNA: TGTGCCAGCAGTGGATGGGCAAGGGGGGGCACAGATACGCAGTATTTT. Its protein product is CASSGWARGGTDTQYF.